This is a list of T cell receptor beta chains from one sample in a study of long-term antiretroviral therapy in people with HIV. The protocol was immunoSEQ multiplex PCR, while the TCRdb copy is restricted to in-frame clones and leaves out a portion. The profile shows about 38,000 clones, approximately 79% of them singletons. The input for sequencing was unsorted PBMCs, taken 1.5 years after starting antiretroviral therapy. Source of these receptors: a man aged 18 to 29 with HIV. Each CDR3 is given with its conserved first and last residue. The D gene is left open where the match is weak. Some rows mark clone size as missing; the rest say once, few, many or name a class of expanded clone.

j_call: TRBJ2-7; d_call: .; v_call: TRBV7-2; clone_size: .; cdr3_nt: TGTGCCAGCAGCAAAAGGGACCTAAACTCCTACGAGCAGTACTTC; cdr3_aa: CASSKRDLNSYEQYF
j_call: TRBJ2-1; d_call: TRBD1; v_call: TRBV27; clone_size: .; cdr3_nt: TGTGCCAGCAGCCCCCGGACAGGGGTTGGGCTTAATGAGCAGTTCTTC; cdr3_aa: CASSPRTGVGLNEQFF
j_call: TRBJ1-2; d_call: .; v_call: TRBV27; clone_size: few; cdr3_nt: TGTGCCAGCGGGCCCTATGGAGGCTACACCTTC; cdr3_aa: CASGPYGGYTF
j_call: TRBJ1-2; d_call: .; v_call: TRBV6-1; clone_size: .; cdr3_nt: TGTGCCAGCAGTGAAGCCGGGAGATCCTATGGCTACACCTTC; cdr3_aa: CASSEAGRSYGYTF
j_call: TRBJ2-7; d_call: .; v_call: TRBV14; clone_size: .; cdr3_nt: TGTGCCAGCAGCCAAGAAAGCAGGGGACCCTACGAGCAGTACTTC; cdr3_aa: CASSQESRGPYEQYF
j_call: TRBJ1-4; d_call: .; v_call: TRBV7-2; clone_size: .; cdr3_nt: TGTGCCAGCAGCTTAGATCTAGTGGCCGCCCGGGGAGGACTGTTTTTT; cdr3_aa: CASSLDLVAARGGLFF
j_call: TRBJ1-1; d_call: .; v_call: TRBV2; clone_size: once; cdr3_nt: TGTGCCAGTGGGGGCGGCTTCTGGACTGAAGCTTTCTTT; cdr3_aa: CASGGGFWTEAFF
j_call: TRBJ2-7; d_call: .; v_call: TRBV7-2; clone_size: .; cdr3_nt: TGTGCCAGCAGCTTAGGATCTAGAGCCTACGAGCAGTACTTC; cdr3_aa: CASSLGSRAYEQYF
j_call: TRBJ2-7; d_call: .; v_call: TRBV27; clone_size: once; cdr3_nt: TGTGCCAGCAGTTTAATACAGGGTGGGGACGAGCAGTACTTC; cdr3_aa: CASSLIQGGDEQYF
j_call: TRBJ1-1; d_call: .; v_call: TRBV28; clone_size: .; cdr3_nt: TGTGCCAGCAGTTCCGACAGGCTTAGGACTGAAGCTTTCTTT; cdr3_aa: CASSSDRLRTEAFF
j_call: TRBJ2-1; d_call: .; v_call: TRBV29-1; clone_size: .; cdr3_nt: TGCAGCGTTCGAAGCGAGAGCAATGAGCAGTTCTTC; cdr3_aa: CSVRSESNEQFF
j_call: TRBJ1-3; d_call: .; v_call: TRBV6-5; clone_size: .; cdr3_nt: TGTGCCAGCAGTTACTCGATGGGGGGTACTGGAAACACCATATATTTT; cdr3_aa: CASSYSMGGTGNTIYF
j_call: TRBJ2-1; d_call: .; v_call: TRBV5-6; clone_size: .; cdr3_nt: TGTGCCAGCAGCTTGTTCGGCAGGGACTACAATGAGCAGTTCTTC; cdr3_aa: CASSLFGRDYNEQFF
j_call: TRBJ2-7; d_call: .; v_call: TRBV11-3; clone_size: .; cdr3_nt: TGTGCCAGCAGCTTACAGGGAAATTACGAGCAGTACTTC; cdr3_aa: CASSLQGNYEQYF
j_call: TRBJ2-2; d_call: TRBD1; v_call: TRBV2; clone_size: .; cdr3_nt: TGTGCCAGCAGATCAGACAGGGGCTTTAACACCGGGGAGCTGTTTTTT; cdr3_aa: CASRSDRGFNTGELFF
j_call: TRBJ2-3; d_call: .; v_call: TRBV6-5; clone_size: .; cdr3_nt: TGTGCCAGCAGTCCCCTCCTAGGCCCCACAGATACGCAGTATTTT; cdr3_aa: CASSPLLGPTDTQYF
j_call: TRBJ1-5; d_call: .; v_call: TRBV5-8; clone_size: once; cdr3_nt: TGTGCCAGCAGCTTGGTGGGGGGTAATCAGCCCCAGCATTTT; cdr3_aa: CASSLVGGNQPQHF
j_call: TRBJ2-6; d_call: .; v_call: TRBV28; clone_size: .; cdr3_nt: TGTGCCAGCAGTTTATTAACTGGGGCCAACGTCCTGACTTTC; cdr3_aa: CASSLLTGANVLTF
j_call: TRBJ2-7; d_call: .; v_call: TRBV27; clone_size: .; cdr3_nt: TGTGCCAGTTGCGGGCCGGATTACGAGCAGTACTTC; cdr3_aa: CASCGPDYEQYF
j_call: TRBJ1-1; d_call: .; v_call: TRBV18; clone_size: .; cdr3_nt: TGTGCCAGCTCCCAGGACCCCGGGGCTGAAGCCTTCTTT; cdr3_aa: CASSQDPGAEAFF
j_call: TRBJ2-2; d_call: .; v_call: TRBV29-1; clone_size: .; cdr3_nt: TGCAGCGTTGCCAAGGGCGTGGGGGAGCTGTTTTTT; cdr3_aa: CSVAKGVGELFF
j_call: TRBJ1-4; d_call: .; v_call: TRBV5-6; clone_size: .; cdr3_nt: TGTGCCAGCAGCCTGGACGGAGGGAATGAAAAACTGTTTTTT; cdr3_aa: CASSLDGGNEKLFF
j_call: TRBJ1-2; d_call: TRBD1; v_call: TRBV7-9; clone_size: .; cdr3_nt: TGTGCCAGCAGCCGTGGACAGGGGAACTATGGCTACACCTTC; cdr3_aa: CASSRGQGNYGYTF
j_call: TRBJ1-4; d_call: TRBD1; v_call: TRBV4-2; clone_size: .; cdr3_nt: TGTGCCAGCAGCCCCGGGACTCTACAGGGGGGGCTCAGGAATGAAAAACTGTTTTTT; cdr3_aa: CASSPGTLQGGLRNEKLFF
j_call: TRBJ2-7; d_call: TRBD1; v_call: TRBV2; clone_size: .; cdr3_nt: TGTGCCAGCAGTGTCGGACCGGGACAGGGGTTTTACGAGCAGTACTTC; cdr3_aa: CASSVGPGQGFYEQYF
j_call: TRBJ1-1; d_call: .; v_call: TRBV15; clone_size: few; cdr3_nt: TGTGCCACCAGCCCACCAGGTCCACGGACAGCCGCTTTCTTT; cdr3_aa: CATSPPGPRTAAFF
j_call: TRBJ1-1; d_call: .; v_call: TRBV5-1; clone_size: .; cdr3_nt: TGCGCCAGCAGCTACTCCGGGAGGGACACTGAAGCTTTCTTT; cdr3_aa: CASSYSGRDTEAFF
j_call: TRBJ2-7; d_call: TRBD1; v_call: TRBV6-5; clone_size: .; cdr3_nt: TGTGCCAGCAGTCCCCGGGACAGCGCGACCTACGAGCAGTACTTC; cdr3_aa: CASSPRDSATYEQYF
j_call: TRBJ2-7; d_call: .; v_call: TRBV6-1; clone_size: .; cdr3_nt: TGTGCCAGCAGTGAGTCGGGGGGCCTCTACGAGCAGTACTTC; cdr3_aa: CASSESGGLYEQYF
j_call: TRBJ2-7; d_call: .; v_call: TRBV6-6; clone_size: .; cdr3_nt: TGTGCCAGCGGCACCCCGGCTGGGGAGCAGTACTTC; cdr3_aa: CASGTPAGEQYF
j_call: TRBJ2-7; d_call: .; v_call: TRBV20-1; clone_size: once; cdr3_nt: TGCGCATGTAAGCACCTCTACGAGCAGTACTTC; cdr3_aa: CACKHLYEQYF
j_call: TRBJ2-3; d_call: .; v_call: TRBV2; clone_size: .; cdr3_nt: TGTGCCAGAGGAACCGGACTACCCCCCGGAGATACGCAGTATTTT; cdr3_aa: CARGTGLPPGDTQYF
j_call: TRBJ1-5; d_call: .; v_call: TRBV5-8; clone_size: .; cdr3_nt: TGTGCCAGCAGCTTGACATATAGCAATCAGCCCCAGCATTTT; cdr3_aa: CASSLTYSNQPQHF
j_call: TRBJ2-7; d_call: TRBD2; v_call: TRBV7-2; clone_size: .; cdr3_nt: TGTGCCAGCAGCCCAGGGGGACTAGCGGGACCACAACCTTACGAGCAGTACTTC; cdr3_aa: CASSPGGLAGPQPYEQYF
j_call: TRBJ2-3; d_call: .; v_call: TRBV5-4; clone_size: .; cdr3_nt: TGTGCCAGCAGCGACGGGACAAGTTTCTCAGATACGCAGTATTTT; cdr3_aa: CASSDGTSFSDTQYF
j_call: TRBJ2-1; d_call: TRBD2; v_call: TRBV27; clone_size: .; cdr3_nt: TGTGCCAGCAGTCAGACTAGCGGGGTGGTCTACAATGAGCAGTTCTTC; cdr3_aa: CASSQTSGVVYNEQFF
j_call: TRBJ2-5; d_call: TRBD2; v_call: TRBV2; clone_size: .; cdr3_nt: TGTGCCAGCAGTTCAGCGGGAGGGCCGGAGACCCAGTACTTC; cdr3_aa: CASSSAGGPETQYF
j_call: TRBJ2-5; d_call: .; v_call: TRBV4-3; clone_size: .; cdr3_nt: TGCGCCAGCAGCCAAGAGGCAGGACTTCCGATGTACTTC; cdr3_aa: CASSQEAGLPMYF
j_call: TRBJ2-7; d_call: .; v_call: TRBV28; clone_size: .; cdr3_nt: TGTGCCAGCAAGCGTATAAACGGCTACGAGCAGTACTTC; cdr3_aa: CASKRINGYEQYF
j_call: TRBJ2-7; d_call: TRBD1; v_call: TRBV7-2; clone_size: .; cdr3_nt: TGTGCCAGCAGCCGACAGACAGGGGGGAATTCCTACGAGCAGTACTTC; cdr3_aa: CASSRQTGGNSYEQYF
j_call: TRBJ1-5; d_call: .; v_call: TRBV29-1; clone_size: .; cdr3_nt: TGCAGCGTTGAAGTGGGAGAGGGGGGCAATCAGCCCCAGCATTTT; cdr3_aa: CSVEVGEGGNQPQHF
j_call: TRBJ1-5; d_call: .; v_call: TRBV14; clone_size: .; cdr3_nt: TGTGCCAGCAGCCAAGATAGGGTTGCACAGGGCTACTACAGGGACTCACTCAATCAGCCCCAGCATTTT; cdr3_aa: CASSQDRVAQGYYRDSLNQPQHF
j_call: TRBJ2-1; d_call: TRBD1; v_call: TRBV14; clone_size: .; cdr3_nt: TGTGCCAGCAGCCAAGGACAGGGTATTTTTGGTTGGACCTACAATGAGCAGTTCTTC; cdr3_aa: CASSQGQGIFGWTYNEQFF
j_call: TRBJ2-1; d_call: .; v_call: TRBV7-9; clone_size: few; cdr3_nt: TGTGCCAGCAGTCCGGACAGCGGGTATATCTATGAGCAGTTCTTC; cdr3_aa: CASSPDSGYIYEQFF
j_call: TRBJ2-7; d_call: .; v_call: TRBV2; clone_size: .; cdr3_nt: TGTGCCAGCAGTGAACCCCGGGGGCGCTCCTACGAGCAGTACTTC; cdr3_aa: CASSEPRGRSYEQYF
j_call: TRBJ2-7; d_call: .; v_call: TRBV10-3; clone_size: once; cdr3_nt: TGTGCCATTTCAGACGGATCCTACGAGCAGTACTTC; cdr3_aa: CAISDGSYEQYF
j_call: TRBJ1-2; d_call: .; v_call: TRBV19; clone_size: few; cdr3_nt: TGTGCCAGTTTGGGTAGTGGCTACACCTTC; cdr3_aa: CASLGSGYTF
j_call: TRBJ2-5; d_call: .; v_call: TRBV9; clone_size: .; cdr3_nt: TGTGCCAGCACCTCTACGGGCGAGTACCAAGAGACCCAGTACTTC; cdr3_aa: CASTSTGEYQETQYF
j_call: TRBJ2-3; d_call: .; v_call: TRBV15; clone_size: .; cdr3_nt: TGTGCCACCAGCAGACGCACGCAAACAGATACGCAGTATTTT; cdr3_aa: CATSRRTQTDTQYF
j_call: TRBJ1-5; d_call: TRBD1; v_call: TRBV7-2; clone_size: .; cdr3_nt: TGTGCCAGCAGCGACAGGGTTAATCAGCCCCAGCATTTT; cdr3_aa: CASSDRVNQPQHF
j_call: TRBJ2-3; d_call: .; v_call: TRBV11-2; clone_size: .; cdr3_nt: TGTGCCAGCAGCTTATCGAACTCCTGGGGGACAGATACGCAGTATTTT; cdr3_aa: CASSLSNSWGTDTQYF
j_call: TRBJ1-1; d_call: .; v_call: TRBV5-6; clone_size: .; cdr3_nt: TGTGCCAGCAACAGATGGAACACTGAAGCTTTCTTT; cdr3_aa: CASNRWNTEAFF
j_call: TRBJ2-7; d_call: .; v_call: TRBV5-1; clone_size: .; cdr3_nt: TGCGCCAGCAGTAGTGGAAGCGGCCGGTACGAGCAGTACTTC; cdr3_aa: CASSSGSGRYEQYF
j_call: TRBJ1-2; d_call: .; v_call: TRBV28; clone_size: .; cdr3_nt: TGTGCCAGCAGTTTAAACTGGGAGGGTGGCTACACCTTC; cdr3_aa: CASSLNWEGGYTF